Listed below are T cell receptor beta chains from one sample, sequenced in a study of OX40 agonist ivuxolimab in advanced cancers. Only in-frame clones appear in the TCRdb table, and some are missing; sequencing was by immunoSEQ multiplex PCR. The sample records tens of thousands of clones, about nine tenths being singletons. Specimen: CD4+ or CD8+ T cells sorted from blood, collected in a trial of the OX40 agonist ivuxolimab. All receptors come from an adult with an advanced solid tumor such as melanoma, head and neck, liver or kidney cancer. CDR3s include the opening cysteine and the closing phenylalanine or tryptophan. D genes are given only for firm matches. Rows may omit the clone size; those that give it use once, few, many or a size class.

d_gene: .
abundance: .
v_gene: TRBV18
j_gene: TRBJ2-2
CDR3aa: CASSQGAGATGELFF
CDR3nt: TGTGCCAGCTCACAAGGGGCAGGGGCAACCGGGGAGCTGTTTTTT

d_gene: .
abundance: few
v_gene: TRBV10-1
j_gene: TRBJ1-2
CDR3aa: CASSPRWGTGYTF
CDR3nt: TGCGCCAGCAGCCCTCGGTGGGGGACTGGCTACACCTTC

d_gene: TRBD2
abundance: .
v_gene: TRBV5-1
j_gene: TRBJ2-3
CDR3aa: CASSLAGLAGGTDTQYF
CDR3nt: TGCGCCAGCAGCTTGGCTGGACTAGCGGGGGGCACAGATACGCAGTATTTT

d_gene: TRBD1
abundance: .
v_gene: TRBV10-3
j_gene: TRBJ2-7
CDR3aa: CAISVTGEAREQYF
CDR3nt: TGTGCCATCAGTGTGACAGGGGAGGCACGCGAGCAGTACTTC

d_gene: .
abundance: .
v_gene: TRBV6-4
j_gene: TRBJ1-2
CDR3aa: CASSDRVGYGYTF
CDR3nt: TGTGCCAGCAGTGACAGGGTCGGGTATGGCTACACCTTC

d_gene: .
abundance: .
v_gene: TRBV5-6
j_gene: TRBJ1-1
CDR3aa: CASSPSSTLNTEAFF
CDR3nt: TGTGCCAGCAGCCCCTCGTCGACACTAAACACTGAAGCTTTCTTT

d_gene: .
abundance: .
v_gene: TRBV18
j_gene: TRBJ2-7
CDR3aa: CASSPVTVHEQYF
CDR3nt: TGTGCCAGCTCACCAGTGACAGTCCACGAGCAGTACTTC

d_gene: TRBD2
abundance: .
v_gene: TRBV6-4
j_gene: TRBJ2-3
CDR3aa: CASSEFAGVSTDTQYF
CDR3nt: TGTGCCAGCAGTGAGTTTGCGGGAGTTTCTACAGATACGCAGTATTTT

d_gene: .
abundance: .
v_gene: TRBV28
j_gene: TRBJ2-1
CDR3aa: CASSLLNYNEQFF
CDR3nt: TGTGCCAGCAGTCTCCTAAACTACAATGAGCAGTTCTTC

d_gene: .
abundance: .
v_gene: TRBV6-5
j_gene: TRBJ2-7
CDR3aa: CASSYSRDPTYEQYF
CDR3nt: TGTGCCAGCAGTTACTCGAGAGACCCAACCTACGAGCAGTACTTC

d_gene: .
abundance: .
v_gene: TRBV5-1
j_gene: TRBJ2-3
CDR3aa: CASSFGLQRSTDTQYF
CDR3nt: TGCGCCAGCAGCTTTGGGTTGCAGAGAAGCACAGATACGCAGTATTTT

d_gene: .
abundance: .
v_gene: TRBV2
j_gene: TRBJ1-5
CDR3aa: CASSEFLYSNQPQHF
CDR3nt: TGTGCCAGCAGTGAGTTTCTCTATAGCAATCAGCCCCAGCATTTT

d_gene: .
abundance: .
v_gene: TRBV6-5
j_gene: TRBJ1-6
CDR3aa: CASRLQDNSPLHF
CDR3nt: TGTGCCAGCAGGCTACAAGATAATTCACCCCTCCACTTT

d_gene: TRBD1
abundance: .
v_gene: TRBV9
j_gene: TRBJ2-7
CDR3aa: CASSVAPGPISGTVFEQYF
CDR3nt: TGTGCCAGCAGCGTAGCGCCTGGACCTATATCCGGGACAGTCTTTGAGCAGTACTTC

d_gene: .
abundance: .
v_gene: TRBV28
j_gene: TRBJ2-7
CDR3aa: CASRPSREPYEQYF
CDR3nt: TGTGCCAGCAGGCCCTCCAGGGAACCCTACGAGCAGTACTTC

d_gene: .
abundance: .
v_gene: TRBV19
j_gene: TRBJ2-1
CDR3aa: CASSIALYNEQFF
CDR3nt: TGTGCCAGTAGTATCGCCCTTTACAATGAGCAGTTCTTC

d_gene: TRBD1
abundance: once
v_gene: TRBV18
j_gene: TRBJ2-6
CDR3aa: CASSPPGQKISGANVLTF
CDR3nt: TGTGCCAGCTCACCACCGGGACAGAAAATCTCTGGGGCCAACGTCCTGACTTTC

d_gene: .
abundance: .
v_gene: TRBV6-5
j_gene: TRBJ2-3
CDR3aa: CASRQSRTDTQYF
CDR3nt: TGTGCCAGTCGACAGTCCCGCACAGATACGCAGTATTTT

d_gene: TRBD1
abundance: .
v_gene: TRBV10-3
j_gene: TRBJ1-5
CDR3aa: CAISEPTGGVDQPQHF
CDR3nt: TGTGCCATCAGTGAGCCGACAGGGGGTGTCGATCAGCCCCAGCATTTT

d_gene: .
abundance: .
v_gene: TRBV7-8
j_gene: TRBJ2-5
CDR3aa: CASSQGGGRYQETQYF
CDR3nt: TGTGCCAGCAGCCAGGGAGGGGGCCGGTACCAAGAGACCCAGTACTTC

d_gene: .
abundance: .
v_gene: TRBV25-1
j_gene: TRBJ2-5
CDR3aa: CASSEPRVQETQYF
CDR3nt: TGTGCCAGCAGTGAACCCAGGGTACAAGAGACCCAGTACTTC

d_gene: .
abundance: .
v_gene: TRBV7-8
j_gene: TRBJ2-7
CDR3aa: CASSPREPSYEQYF
CDR3nt: TGTGCCAGCAGCCCAAGGGAGCCCTCCTACGAGCAGTACTTC

d_gene: TRBD2
abundance: .
v_gene: TRBV27
j_gene: TRBJ2-7
CDR3aa: CASSSKGLAGNEQYF
CDR3nt: TGTGCCAGCAGTTCTAAAGGACTAGCCGGGAACGAGCAGTACTTC

d_gene: .
abundance: .
v_gene: TRBV14
j_gene: TRBJ2-1
CDR3aa: CASSPIPFSGVGSYNEQFF
CDR3nt: TGTGCCAGCAGCCCGATTCCTTTTTCTGGTGTAGGCTCCTACAATGAGCAGTTCTTC